This T cell receptor beta chain emerged from a study of read filtering for tumor transcriptome and immune sequencing (dated by TCRdb to about 2020). About the investigation overall: The cohort consisted of over 16 male and approximately 15 female patients, with a mean age of about 66 years and an age range of about 45 to 90. Under revised international staging, 8 or 9 patients fell into R-ISS I, more than 15 into R-ISS II and 6 or 7 into R-ISS III. After DNase treatment, whole-transcriptome libraries were prepared using the TruSeq RNA Access Library Prep Kit. TCR repertoires obtained by targeted immune repertoire sequencing and by bulk whole-transcriptome sequencing performed on the same bone marrow samples were compared. As a main aim, a read-filtering strategy for immune repertoire data was addressed, with the specific question being whether clonotypes supported by a single read should be removed. TCR-region mapped reads per sample ranged from about 3.5 to 10.27 million with IR-seq versus only about 80 to 1,300 with RNA-seq.

Every patient had bone marrow sampled at the time of active disease. Ficoll-Hypaque density gradient centrifugation was used to isolate the bone marrow mononuclear cells. To remove myeloma plasma cells, the cells were labeled with CD138 magnetic microbeads on a MACS separator, and CD138-negative cells were then collected by negative selection. Purity of the isolated cells was checked by flow cytometry on an Attune NxT using CD138 antibodies. Total RNA was extracted using TRIzol reagent and was quantified on a NanoDrop spectrophotometer. For each patient, paired RNA-seq and IR-seq were run on the CD138-negative bone marrow sample from that patient. TCR libraries were built from roughly 440 ng RNA with the Immunoverse kit, using molecular barcoded adaptors covering alpha/delta and beta/gamma chains. TCR library preparation was performed with the same RNA that was used for transcriptome sequencing. Sequencing of the TCR libraries was done on an Illumina HiSeq 4000 with 2 x 150 cycles. Per the source publication's procedure: TCR reads were aligned to human V, D, J and C references and assembled into CDR3 clonotypes with MiXCR, including quality filtering and error correction. The tcR package in R was used to analyze clonotype counts and gene usage diversity. Raw mapping reads were checked after the RNA-seq reads had been mapped by STAR aligner version 2.5.3a onto the human GRCh37 genome. To test how sequencing depth affects detected clonotypes, IR-seq fastq files were randomly downsampled with Seqtk 1.3. Starting from the raw public reads, TCRdb applied fastp trimming at Q25, assembled clones with MiXCR and retained in-frame beta chains. Rows matching on CDR3 protein sequence are summarized as one entry with the most common DNA and genes. TCRdb's processing, not the study's, gives the V and J calls here. The sample table lists 30,000 to 45,000 distinct CDR3 sequences, roughly 13% of them with a count of one. The top ten hold less than 45% of the sample.

Ten or more counts support this clonotype. The specificity of this receptor is unknown. Per-base qualities were not stored, and no clone one base away is much larger. Results and caveats for the whole study, not just this receptor: Compared with RNA-seq, IR-seq captured clonotypes at much higher depth and more reliably, and a smaller IR-seq throughput was enough to identify most shared clonotypes. Single-read clonotypes made up 80% to 85% of clonotypes but about 3.3% of total reads in IR-seq, and roughly 75% of clonotypes and 44.6% of reads in RNA-seq. The correlation between IR-seq and RNA-seq shared clonotype proportions was increased by removal of single-read clonotypes. The sorted CD138-negative fraction was a mixed bone marrow immune population, not purified T cells.

Taken from the germline V gene (reference sequence), the CDR1 and CDR2 loops are DFQATT and SNEGSKA. Between the V and J ends, shortened by 0 bases and 5 bases respectively, the junction contains 16 bases. The CDR3 runs 15 amino acids, cysteine and phenylalanine included. The retained sequence is limited to the CDR3, 45 bases, with the frame set at the first base. This sequence uses TRBV20-1 and TRBJ2-5; the D gene is possibly TRBD1, with 6 bases matching. The sequencing input was a population of CD138-negative cells sorted from bone marrow. In light of the paper, this sample's cell subset or site label describes: bone marrow mononuclear cells depleted of CD138+ plasma/myeloma cells by negative magnetic selection. This TCR came from a donor aged 40 or over with multiple myeloma. CDR3 sequence: CSAREPPPGAETQYF. The DNA is as follows: TGCAGTGCTAGAGAGCCGCCGCCAGGGGCGGAGACCCAGTACTTC.